Below, 20 T cell receptor beta chains from the same sample are listed, as sequenced in a study of CD8 T cells in ankylosing spondylitis. A single record per CDR3 protein comes from TCRdb applying MiXCR to the 5' RACE reads. This table has about 130,000 distinct CDR3 sequences, 12% to 15% appearing once. Sequencing was done on a sample of blood, either unsorted or a sorted T cell fraction (not recorded which). Every receptor here comes from a female donor with ankylosing spondylitis or in good health (not recorded which).

This clonotype was recorded a few times. The genes are TRBV20-1 and TRBJ2-1; weak D call: TRBD1 (5 bases). The CDR3 sequence is 10 residues long. The V end lost 7 bases, the J end lost 7 bases, and 8 bases lay between the germline ends. The germline V gene has CDR1 DFQATT and CDR2 SNEGSKA (reference sequence). The CDR3 DNA is TGCAGTGTTAGGGGTAATGAGCAGTTCTTC. Translation gives CSVRGNEQFF.

This clonotype was recorded at least ten times. The CDR3 sequence is CASSLTSGRGNIQYF. DNA of the CDR3: TGTGCCAGCAGCTTAACTAGCGGGAGGGGGAACATTCAGTACTTC. The gene calls are TRBV11-2 and TRBJ2-4; 13 bases are a match to TRBD2. V lost 2 bases, J lost 7 bases, and 2 bases stayed unmatched. The CDR3 has 15 amino acids. CDR1 SGHAT and CDR2 FQNNGV come from the germline V gene.

This clonotype was observed many times. The chain couples TRBV29-1 to TRBJ1-1; 7 nucleotides line up with TRBD1. Looked up from germline, CDR1 is SQVTM and CDR2 is ANQGSEA. This CDR3 is 13 amino acids long. V trimming: 5 bases; J trimming: 4 bases; junction bases outside the gene matches: 7. The DNA for the CDR3 is TGCAGCGTTAAGGGGGCGGGGGCCACTGAAGCTTTCTTT. Translated: CSVKGAGATEAFF.

This clonotype has ten or more counts. The V call is TRBV12-3 or TRBV12-4, the J call TRBJ2-1; TRBD2 might be the D (6 bases). The V and J ends lost 6 bases and 6 bases respectively, with 12 bases between them. The CDR3 is 13 residues long. The DNA for the CDR3 is TGTGCCAGCAGGGAGGGGACTCTCAATGAGCAGTTCTTC. This encodes CASREGTLNEQFF.

This clonotype was seen many times. The CDR3 protein is CASRWGQSYEQYF. The CDR3 DNA sequence: TGTGCCAGCAGATGGGGACAGTCCTACGAGCAGTACTTC. The genes are TRBV6-1 and TRBJ2-7, with 7 positions matching TRBD1. Germline V gene lookup returns CDR1 MNHNS and CDR2 SASEGT. The CDR3 extends over 13 amino acids. V gave up 6 bases and J gave up 1 base; unmatched junction bases: 3.

In its sample, this clonotype was seen many times. The chain couples TRBV20-1 to TRBJ2-3; D not resolved. There are 16 residues in the CDR3. Germline V lookup: CDR1 DFQATT, CDR2 SNEGSKA (reference sequence). The V end lost 0 bases, the J end lost 0 bases, and 13 bases lay between the germline ends. The CDR3 DNA sequence: TGCAGTGCTAGAGATCCCCGATCGGGTAGCACAGATACGCAGTATTTT. This translates into CSARDPRSGSTDTQYF.

This clonotype came up a few times. The chain couples TRBV6-1 to TRBJ1-3; D is ambiguous. V dropped 6 bases and J dropped 0 bases, with 9 bases sitting between them. This CDR3 comprises 14 residues. Per germline, CDR1 MNHNS and CDR2 SASEGT. The CDR3 is CASRSGSSGNTIYF. CDR3 DNA: TGTGCCAGCAGATCGGGGAGCTCTGGAAACACCATATATTTT.

Ten or more counts support this clonotype. V usage is TRBV12-3 or TRBV12-4 and J usage is TRBJ2-7; 11 bases line up with TRBD2. This CDR3 region has 14 residues. V lost 5 bases, J lost 9 bases, and 9 bases stayed unmatched. The CDR3 here is CASSPGTSGFGQYF. Here the CDR3 DNA reads TGTGCCAGCAGTCCGGGGACTAGCGGTTTTGGGCAGTACTTC.

This clonotype was counted at least ten times. This chain links TRBV20-1 with TRBJ2-7; TRBD1 aligns across 11 bases. The V gene end was trimmed by 7 bases and the J gene end by 2 bases; junction bases not matched to a gene: 7. This CDR3 contains 14 residues. CDR1 and CDR2 from the germline V gene are DFQATT and SNEGSKA (reference sequence). Here the CDR3 DNA reads TGCAGTGTCATGCGGACAGGGGGCACCTACGAGCAGTACTTC. It codes for CSVMRTGGTYEQYF.

The J gene is TRBJ2-7, the V gene TRBV3-1; TRBD2 agrees at 13 bases. The J segment lost 3 bases and the V segment lost 4 bases, leaving 9 bases of the junction unmatched. The CDR3 loop spans 17 amino acids. Germline V CDR1 and CDR2: LGHDT, YNNKEL (reference sequence). The CDR3 region is CASSRGLAGSWYYEQYF. The CDR3 nucleotides read TGTGCCAGCAGCCGGGGACTAGCGGGATCATGGTACTACGAGCAGTACTTC.

Turning to this clonotype: One base away lies a much larger clone, so this may be a sequencing read error. The chain uses TRBV3-1 and TRBJ2-3; weak D call: TRBD2 (6 bases). This CDR3 is 13 amino acids long. Germline loops: CDR1 LGHDT, CDR2 YNNKEL (reference sequence). CDR3 coding DNA: TGTGTCAGCAGCCCGACGGGGAGGGATACGCAGTATTTT. This gives the protein CVSSPTGRDTQYF.

There are many counts of this clonotype. This chain joins TRBV6-5 and TRBJ1-3; D perhaps matches TRBD1 (6 bases). Germline V gene sequence: CDR1 MNHEY, CDR2 SVGAGI. The CDR3 has 15 amino acids. Deletions cut 2 bases from V and 0 bases from J, with 8 bases between. The CDR3 here is CASSYGQSSGNTIYF. The DNA of the CDR3 is TGTGCCAGCAGTTACGGACAGAGCTCTGGAAACACCATATATTTT.

This clonotype has only a few counts. This sequence joins TRBV12-3 or TRBV12-4 and TRBJ2-3; maybe TRBD1 (5 bases). The CDR3 contains 16 residues. The ends were cut back, 5 bases at V and 0 bases at J, with 15 bases in the middle. This CDR3 reads CASSARTLHSTDTQYF. In DNA, the CDR3 is TGTGCCAGCAGTGCGAGGACACTTCATAGCACAGATACGCAGTATTTT.

Of note for this clonotype: This clone may be a read error of a much larger clone one base away. The V call is TRBV29-1, the J call TRBJ2-1; no firm D call. The CDR3 totals 13 residues. Germline loops: CDR1 SQVTM, CDR2 ANQGSEA. CDR3 DNA: TGCAGCGTTGTCGCGACGGCCTACAATGAGCAGTCCTTC. Translating it yields CSVVATAYNEQSF.

This clonotype came up many times. CDR3 bases: TGCAGTGCTAGGGTTGATGGACAGGGGTTCTACGAGCAGTACTTC. Its translation: CSARVDGQGFYEQYF. This chain uses TRBV20-1 with TRBJ2-7; 9 nucleotides agree with TRBD1. Per germline, CDR1 DFQATT and CDR2 SNEGSKA (reference sequence). The J segment lost 3 bases and the V segment lost 3 bases, leaving 9 bases of the junction unmatched. There are 15 residues in the CDR3.

Worth noting for this clonotype: Possible read error: a much larger clone is one base away. The V gene is TRBV20-1, the J gene TRBJ2-1; D remains unclear. This CDR3 has 10 amino acids. Germline CDR1 and CDR2: DFQATT and SNEGSKA (reference sequence). As DNA, the CDR3 is TGCAGTGCTAACCTCAATCAGCAGTTCTTC. Translation gives CSANLNQQFF.

There are many counts of this clonotype. V is TRBV20-1 and J is TRBJ1-4; TRBD1 matches at 7 bases. CDR3 size: 13 residues. In germline, CDR1 is DFQATT, CDR2 SNEGSKA (reference sequence). V shed 4 bases and J 7 bases; nucleotides not matched to a gene: 6. The CDR3 DNA sequence: TGCAGTGCTAACGGCAGGGGGTTTGAAAAACTGTTTTTT. Amino acid sequence: CSANGRGFEKLFF.

This clonotype has ten or more counts. The rearrangement links TRBV3-1 to TRBJ2-1, with TRBD2 matching 15 bases. CDR3 length: 16 residues. V lost 5 bases to trimming and J lost 8 bases; unmatched junction nucleotides: 7. Germline V gives CDR1 LGHDT, CDR2 YNNKEL (reference sequence). In DNA, the CDR3 is TGTGCCAGCAGCAATACCGGGACTAGCGGGAGGCATGAGCAGTTCTTC. Its protein product is CASSNTGTSGRHEQFF.

This clonotype was counted ten times or more. V is TRBV5-1 and J is TRBJ2-1, with 9 positions matching TRBD1. CDR1 and CDR2 from the germline V gene are SGHRS and YFSETQ. This CDR3 contains 16 residues. V shed 0 bases and J 10 bases; nucleotides not matched to a gene: 11. CDR3 sequence reads: CASSLVWDREVREQFF. The CDR3 DNA is TGCGCCAGCAGCTTGGTTTGGGACAGGGAGGTTCGGGAGCAGTTCTTC.

The chain combines TRBV19 with TRBJ2-1, with 7 bases lining up with TRBD1. Germline loops: CDR1 LNHDA, CDR2 SQIVND (reference sequence). The V segment lost 5 bases and the J segment 3 bases; nucleotides outside the gene matches: 7. The CDR3 contains 15 residues. CDR3 loop: CASSFRDRGYNEQFF. Written as DNA, the CDR3 is TGTGCCAGTAGTTTCCGGGACAGAGGCTACAATGAGCAGTTCTTC.